The 14 T cell receptor beta chains presented below share a single source sample, sequenced in a study of blood T cell repertoires in COVID-19. Profiling relied on immunoSEQ multiplex PCR, and the TCRdb table lists in-frame clones only, not all of them. Here the sample spans fewer than 250,000 clones, around 85% being singletons. Sequenced sample: PBMCs or T cells enriched from blood (not recorded which). The receptors stem from a woman aged 40 to 50 with acute COVID-19.

The chain recombines TRBV3-1 (or the pseudogene TRBV3-2) with TRBJ1-2, with 7 bases that match TRBD1. The V gene's germline CDR1 is LGHDT and CDR2 YNNKEL (reference sequence). The length of the CDR3 is 15 residues. V was clipped by 4 bases and J by 3 bases; unmatched bases: 8. CDR3 nucleotides: TGTGCCAGCAGCCCTGGACAGGCCTCTGACTATGGCTACACCTTC. The encoded protein is CASSPGQASDYGYTF.

The V gene is TRBV2, the J gene TRBJ2-7; weak D call: TRBD1 (5 bases). Germline CDR1 reads SNHLY; CDR2 reads FYNNEI. The ends were cut back, 6 bases at V and 1 base at J, with 10 bases in the middle. The CDR3 totals 13 residues. CDR3 coding DNA: TGTGCCAGCAGCCTACAGGTGTCCTACGAGCAGTACTTC. This gives the protein CASSLQVSYEQYF.

CDR3 sequence: CASRAREGSSYEQYF. For the CDR3, the DNA is TGCGCCAGCAGGGCGCGGGAGGGGAGCTCCTACGAGCAGTACTTC. The rearrangement uses TRBV4-1 and TRBJ2-7, with 9 nucleotides matching TRBD2. The germline V gene encodes CDR1 MGHRA and CDR2 YSYEKL. There are 15 residues in the CDR3. The junction had 6 bases not matched to a gene; V was cut back by 6 bases and J by 0 bases.

The chain carries TRBV28 and TRBJ1-6; TRBD1 matches 9 bases. Germline assignment: CDR1 MDHEN and CDR2 SYDVKM. Unmatched junction bases numbered 8, after V lost 4 bases and J lost 10 bases. The CDR3 has 15 amino acids. The CDR3 region has the DNA TGTGCCAGCAGTTCCGCGGACAGGGGCACGTCACCCCTCCACTTT. Its protein product is CASSSADRGTSPLHF. The full variable domain, its missing parts supplied by reference TRBV28 and TRBJ1-6, is DVKVTQSSRYLVKRTGEKVFLECVQDMDHENMFWYRQDPGLGLRLIYFSYDVKMKEKGDIPEGYSVSREKKERFSLILESASTNQTSMYLCASSSADRGTSPLHFGNGTRLTVT.

The V call is TRBV19, the J call TRBJ2-1, with TRBD1 matching 7 bases. This CDR3 has 14 residues. V shed 10 bases and J 2 bases; nucleotides not matched to a gene: 8. Germline loops: CDR1 LNHDA, CDR2 SQIVND (reference sequence). The CDR3 nucleotides are TGTGCCACTAACCGGGACAGAGCCTACAATGAGCAGTTCTTC. Its translation is CATNRDRAYNEQFF.

V gene TRBV7-3 combines with J gene TRBJ2-3; tentative D call: TRBD2 (5 bases). This CDR3 has 16 amino acids. V was cut by 5 bases and J by 4 bases, with 19 bases left in between. Germline V CDR1 and CDR2: SGHTA, FQGTGA. This CDR3 is CASSREVLAQPDTQYF. The CDR3 region has the DNA TGTGCCAGCAGCCGAGAGGTTCTAGCTCAACCAGATACGCAGTATTTT.

J is TRBJ2-2 and V is TRBV5-1, with TRBD2 identical over 9 bases. Germline trimming cut 2 bases from V and 4 bases from J; bases unmatched to any gene: 3. The CDR3 is 15 amino acids. Germline CDR1 and CDR2: SGHRS and YFSETQ. The CDR3 nucleotides read TGCGCCAGCAGCTTAGCGACTAGCGGCACCGGGGAGCTGTTTTTT. Translation gives CASSLATSGTGELFF.

The chain links TRBV27 to TRBJ1-5; TRBD1 agrees at 7 bases. Germline CDR1 reads MNHEY; CDR2 reads SMNVEV (reference sequence). The CDR3 consists of 17 residues. The ends lost 2 bases at V and 4 bases at J; junction bases unmatched: 11. The CDR3 reads CASSLRRQGKVNQPQHF. For the CDR3, the DNA is TGTGCCAGCAGTTTACGGAGACAGGGAAAGGTTAATCAGCCCCAGCATTTT.

The V call is TRBV12-3 or TRBV12-4, the J call TRBJ2-2, with D uncertain. Trimming pared 3 bases from V and 6 bases from J, leaving 5 bases between. The CDR3 runs 12 residues. The CDR3 loop reads CASSFGSGELFF. The CDR3 coding sequence is TGTGCCAGCAGTTTCGGGTCCGGGGAGCTGTTTTTT.

The chain links TRBV24-1 to TRBJ2-1, with 8 bases lining up with TRBD2. The V segment lost 1 base and the J segment 9 bases; nucleotides outside the gene matches: 10. The CDR3 loop spans 16 amino acids. CDR1 is KGHDR, CDR2 SFDVKD, per germline. As DNA, the CDR3 is TGTGCCACCAGTGATTTAGGGACTAGATCTGGGGCTGAGCAGTTCTTC. This encodes CATSDLGTRSGAEQFF.

This sequence joins TRBV11-3 and TRBJ2-5, with a weak D call TRBD1 (5 bases). Germline V gene sequence: CDR1 SGHNT, CDR2 YENEEA. Between the trimmed V and J ends, which lost 5 bases and 5 bases, there was a span of 12 bases. This CDR3 has 13 amino acids. The CDR3 nucleotides read TGTGCCAGCAGCCCTAGGGGCCGGGAGACCCAGTACTTC. Protein product: CASSPRGRETQYF.

The chain has TRBV3-1 (or the pseudogene TRBV3-2) and TRBJ1-1; D might be TRBD1 (5 bases). CDR3 length equals 11 residues. Deletions cut 4 bases from V and 7 bases from J, with 7 bases between. The V gene's germline CDR1 is LGHDT and CDR2 YNNKEL (reference sequence). The CDR3 region has the DNA TGTGCCAGCAGCCGGGGGGGTGAAGCTTTCTTT. As protein: CASSRGGEAFF.

This clone was detected only once. The rearrangement links TRBV15 to TRBJ2-3, with 8 bases fitting TRBD2. From germline, CDR1 is LNHNV and CDR2 YYDKDF (reference sequence). The CDR3 covers 18 residues. Trimming took 0 bases from V and 0 from J; bases not matched to a gene: 8. Written as DNA, the CDR3 is TGTGCCACCAGCAGAGATTTTGACGTAGCGGGAAGCACAGATACGCAGTATTTT. This codes for CATSRDFDVAGSTDTQYF.

This clone has a handful of counts. The V call is TRBV27, the J call TRBJ1-3; tentative D call: TRBD1 (6 bases). CDR3 length: 16 residues. Trimming removed 5 bases at V and 4 bases at J, with 18 bases between. Germline lookup yields CDR1 MNHEY and CDR2 SMNVEV (reference sequence). CDR3 protein: CASSPLDSIPGNTIYF. As DNA, the CDR3 is TGTGCCAGCAGTCCCCTGGACAGTATTCCCGGAAACACCATATATTTT.